This T cell receptor beta chain derives from a study of T cells in Graves' hyperthyroidism and ophthalmopathy (dated by TCRdb to 2018 to 2020). Broadly, across the study: Peripheral blood was sampled at the time of initial diagnosis, prior to any treatment. TCR V-J signatures able to tell the groups apart were searched for in a discovery cohort of approximately 95 patients, of whom under 45 had Graves' ophthalmopathy and about 55 had stable Graves' hyperthyroidism. Prospective prediction of ophthalmopathy was tested in an independent validation cohort of 18 to 20 hyperthyroidism patients and 15 to 17 patients who later progressed to ophthalmopathy. The 100 or so discovery patients were divided at random into training and test sets in a 7:3 ratio. Thyroid tissue and blood T-cell repertoires from six Graves' hyperthyroidism patients were also compared in the study. After blood sampling, hyperthyroidism patients were treated with methimazole at a starting dose of 30 mg daily, and ophthalmopathy patients were treated with high-dose intravenous methylprednisolone. TCR Vbeta CDR3 sequencing of roughly 140 peripheral blood samples (over 40 ophthalmopathy, 75 hyperthyroidism and some 17 progressor patients) is reported in the paper.

Study-wide findings and limitations: No statistical method was used to set the sample size in advance, and investigators knew the group allocation. Most expanded thyroid clonotypes (frequency above 0.001) were also detected in blood, a finding suggesting that blood repertoires may reflect thyroid immune responses. A 13 V-J signature model separated ophthalmopathy from stable hyperthyroidism, with roughly 88% sensitivity and roughly 82% specificity in cross-validation and 80%/75% in testing. In validation, progression to ophthalmopathy was predicted by the model with about 70% sensitivity and around 76% specificity, a median of around 5.9 months before onset.

At least ten counts were recorded for this clonotype. Its antigen specificity is not known. The input lacks base qualities; no much larger clone sits a single base away. The hyperthyroidism patients were between 18 and 65 years old and newly diagnosed, with a disease duration of less than 2 months. Patients with uncontrolled infections, other autoimmune diseases, pregnancy or lactation were excluded. Diagnoses relied on clinical symptoms, serum thyroxine and TRAb, thyroid ultrasound and orbital computed tomography. Blood from progressor patients was drawn when they were first diagnosed with hyperthyroidism, before any ophthalmopathy symptoms appeared. PBMCs were separated from roughly 10 ml of fresh peripheral blood using Ficoll-Paque density gradient centrifugation. Patients classed as progressors first received a Graves' hyperthyroidism diagnosis and then went on to develop ophthalmopathy during follow-up. Total RNA was extracted with Trizol reagent, and quality was checked on an Agilent 2100 Bioanalyzer.

Clipping removes 5 bases from V and 6 bases from J, with 4 as the unmatched junction base count. Counted from cysteine to phenylalanine, this CDR3 has 14 amino acids. The sequence is cut down to CDR3 DNA, 42 bases in frame from base 1. CDR1 and CDR2 (SEHNR, FQNEAQ) derive from the germline V gene (reference sequence). TCR beta CDR3 regions were amplified from RNA transcripts. The TCR CDR3 was subjected to a first round of RT-PCR using the HTBI primer set and the Qiagen OneStep RT-PCR kit. The libraries were constructed in a second round of multiplex PCR and then size-selected and purified. Sequencing of the libraries was done on an Illumina HiSeq2000 using paired-end 100 bp reads. As for the authors' bioinformatics: SOAPnuke was used to process the raw data, with reads discarded if the reads contained adapters or uncalled bases, had a mean Phred below 15, or lacked an exact constant-primer or identifier match. COPE v1.2.5 was used to merge high-quality paired reads, and clonotypes were defined as unique nucleotide sequences. Clonotypes were aligned to IMGT TRBV, TRBD and TRBJ reference segments using MiTCR v1.1. Analysis was restricted to V-J combinations with a frequency above 0.0001, which covered just over 98% of repertoires. A TCS score was defined as the ratio of F50 (clonal expansion) to E x V (chaos), with BLOSUM62-based TCRdist applied between CDR3 peptides within each V-J. Welch's t-statistics and random forest reduced around 510 V-J features to around 14, which were used in a naive Bayes classifier (R e1071). TCRdb ran its own pipeline on the public reads, namely fastp trimming at Q25 and MiXCR clone calling, and kept in-frame beta chains. Each CDR3 protein appears once, grouped with its most common genes and DNA. The V and J calls here are based on TCRdb, not the publication. The sample profile shows 370,000 or so distinct CDR3 sequences; about 14% of them were found once. Roughly 20% of the sample is taken by the ten largest.

Recombination connected TRBV7-9 to TRBJ1-6, with TRBD1 identical over 7 junction bases. Sequenced: blood. The clonotype comes from a young man with Graves' hyperthyroidism that later progressed to Graves' ophthalmopathy. The CDR3: CASSIQGGNSPLHF. The nucleotide sequence is TGTGCCAGCAGCATTCAGGGGGGTAATTCACCCCTCCACTTT. When the CDR3 is completed using the reference TRBV7-9 and TRBJ1-6 genes on either side, the full variable domain is DTGVSQNPRHKITKRGQNVTFRCDPISEHNRLYWYRQTLGQGPEFLTYFQNEAQLEKSRLLSDRFSAERPKGSFSTLEIQRTEQGDSAMYLCASSIQGGNSPLHFGNGTRLTVT.